This TCR beta chain comes out of a study of blood T cells in healthy people across ages. Samples had at least 7 million PBMCs isolated from them. This clonotype was seen a handful of times. The antigen remains unidentified. Study conclusions and caveats: It was not possible, with unsorted PBMCs, to conclusively compare naive and antigen-experienced cells.

Next came a second PCR, run for about 6 to 12 cycles, which used a sample-barcoded 5' primer along with a J-beta primer mix. Samples each returned at least 2.5 million CDR3-containing paired-end reads. TCRdb fed the 5' RACE reads into MiXCR, producing one record per CDR3 protein. This table holds 600,000 or so distinct CDR3 sequences, approximately 21% found once. The CDR3 totals 14 residues. The V gene's germline CDR1 is SQVTM and CDR2 ANQGSEA. V dropped 5 bases and J dropped 1 base, with 14 bases sitting between them. The sample comprised blood. This sequence was found in a man in his 70s in good health. The chain combines TRBV29-1 with TRBJ2-5; a possible D gene is TRBD2 (6 bases). As DNA, the CDR3 is TGCAGCGTTCATCCCGCCGGGGGCCAAGAGACCCAGTACTTC. Translating it yields CSVHPAGGQETQYF.